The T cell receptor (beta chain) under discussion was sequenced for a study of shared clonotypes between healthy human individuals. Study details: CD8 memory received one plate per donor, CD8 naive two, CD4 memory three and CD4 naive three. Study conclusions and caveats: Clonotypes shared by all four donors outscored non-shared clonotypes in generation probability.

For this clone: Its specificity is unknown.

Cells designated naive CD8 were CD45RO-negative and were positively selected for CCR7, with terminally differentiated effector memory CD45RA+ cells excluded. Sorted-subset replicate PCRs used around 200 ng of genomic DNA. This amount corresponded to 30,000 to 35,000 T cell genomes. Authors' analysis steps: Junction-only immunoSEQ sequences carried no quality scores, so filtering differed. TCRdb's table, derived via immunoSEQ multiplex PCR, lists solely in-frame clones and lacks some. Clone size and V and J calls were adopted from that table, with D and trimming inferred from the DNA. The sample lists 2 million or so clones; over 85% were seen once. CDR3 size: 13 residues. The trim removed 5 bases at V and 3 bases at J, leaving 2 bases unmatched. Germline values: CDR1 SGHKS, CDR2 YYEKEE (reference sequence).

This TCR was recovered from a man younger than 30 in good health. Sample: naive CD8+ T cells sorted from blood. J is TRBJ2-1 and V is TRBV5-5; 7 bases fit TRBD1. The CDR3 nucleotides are TGTGCCAGCAGGTGGGACAGCTACAATGAGCAGTTCTTC. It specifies CASRWDSYNEQFF.